The entry below gives a single T cell receptor beta chain sequence along with its context. The junction had 3 bases not matched to a gene; V was cut back by 2 bases and J by 0 bases. CDR1 is SGHNT and CDR2 is YYREEE in the germline V gene (reference sequence). CDR3 length: 15 residues. This record comes from a study of blood T cell repertoires in COVID-19. Study-wide background: Samples of COVID-19 (acute and convalescent) were obtained from the United States, Italy and Spain.

Source study methods: Using reference gene primer amplification, nucleated cell counts were estimated. Produced via immunoSEQ multiplex PCR; TCRdb's table is partial and in-frame only. V and J calls and clone size are given by that table; D and trimming were obtained from the DNA. This table has around 200,000 clones, 86% appearing once. The source is a man in his 70s with acute or convalescent COVID-19. Sequenced: peripheral blood. The rearrangement links TRBV5-4 to TRBJ2-7; 9 bases line up with TRBD2. DNA of the CDR3: TGTGCCAGCAGCTTTGATAGCGGGAGCTCCTACGAGCAGTACTTC. The encoded protein is CASSFDSGSSYEQYF.